These 19 T cell receptor beta chains share one sample of origin, sequenced in a study of T cell repertoires in cytomegalovirus infection. MiXCR, run by TCRdb on the reads, gives a single entry per CDR3 protein. The table has approximately 390,000 distinct CDR3 sequences, about 35% seen once. For these receptors, no antigen is known. Sequencing was performed on cultured PBMCs, taken from culture after CMV antigen stimulation. The receptors originated from a human donor in good health (CMV status not recorded). Some clones in this sample may be carry-over from other donors' samples.

The chain carries TRBV27 and TRBJ2-7, with 10 nucleotides matching TRBD1. V lost 4 bases to trimming and J lost 3 bases; unmatched junction nucleotides: 3. This CDR3 contains 14 residues. The germline V gene encodes CDR1 MNHEY and CDR2 SMNVEV (reference sequence). DNA for the CDR3: TGTGCCAGCAGTTCGGGACAGGGGCACTACGAGCAGTACTTC. This sequence encodes CASSSGQGHYEQYF.

The genes are TRBV2 and TRBJ2-7, with D maybe TRBD1 (5 bases). Germline V gene sequence: CDR1 SNHLY, CDR2 FYNNEI. With 7 bases removed from V and 2 bases from J, the gap between germline ends came to 12 bases. The CDR3 is made up of 13 amino acids. The CDR3 spells CASNKDITYEQYV. The CDR3 nucleotides read TGTGCCAGCAATAAGGACATTACCTACGAGCAGTACGTC.

J is TRBJ2-2 and V is TRBV2; D unresolved. In germline, CDR1 is SNHLY, CDR2 FYNNEI. The germline V and J ends were trimmed by 11 bases and 0 bases, with 10 bases remaining between them. The CDR3 is made up of 13 amino acids. The CDR3, as DNA: TGTGCCTCGTGGAACTCGAACACCGGGGAGCTGTTTTTT. Its translation: CASWNSNTGELFF.

In its sample, this clonotype was seen a few times. The V and J genes are TRBV7-2 and TRBJ2-1; TRBD2 matches 8 bases. Germline CDR1 reads SGHTA; CDR2 reads FQGNSA. The V and J ends lost 1 base and 9 bases, in that order; junction bases with no gene match: 8. CDR3 length: 15 amino acids. The CDR3 sequence: CASSLDGTRTLEQFF. CDR3 bases: TGTGCCAGCAGCTTAGATGGGACTAGGACCCTTGAGCAGTTCTTC.

This clonotype was seen more than once but under ten times. The junction departs from germline at one end; a sequencing error may be responsible. This chain uses TRBV29-1 with TRBJ2-1; 11 bases fit TRBD2. CDR1 is SQVTM and CDR2 is ANQGSEA in the germline V gene. The CDR3 covers 11 residues. CDR3 protein: CSAQTGTSGIF. In nucleotides, the CDR3 is TGCAGCGCCCAAACCGGGACTAGCGGTATCTTC.

The chain employs TRBV5-6 and TRBJ1-6, with D hard to call. The V end was cut by 0 bases, the J end by 8 bases, with 12 bases between. CDR1 and CDR2 (germline): SGHDT, YYEEEE. The CDR3 spans 15 residues. CDR3 nucleotides: TGTGCCAGCAGCTTGGGCAGGACCAAGTATTCACCCCTCCACTTT. Amino acid sequence: CASSLGRTKYSPLHF.

The chain carries TRBV2 and TRBJ1-2, with 7 nucleotides matching TRBD1. CDR3 length equals 13 residues. CDR1 is SNHLY, CDR2 FYNNEI, per germline. V lost 5 bases and J lost 6; bases outside the gene matches: 6. CDR3 nucleotides: TGTGCCAGCAGTAGGGGACAGCGGGATGGCTACACCTTC. Its translation is CASSRGQRDGYTF.

This clonotype was counted ten times or more. This chain joins TRBV7-2 and TRBJ2-6, with D possibly being TRBD1 (5 bases). V lost 3 bases and J lost 2, with 8 bases in between. Germline values: CDR1 SGHTA, CDR2 FQGNSA. The CDR3 is 15 residues long. The CDR3 here is CASSLGQPGANVLTF. CDR3 in DNA: TGTGCCAGCAGCTTGGGGCAGCCTGGGGCCAACGTCCTGACTTTC.

This rearrangement joins TRBV27 to TRBJ1-5; TRBD1 matches at 7 bases. Germline loops: CDR1 MNHEY, CDR2 SMNVEV (reference sequence). This CDR3 is built from 17 residues. V shed 7 bases, J shed 5 bases, and the junction held 17 bases outside the gene matches. CDR3 sequence reads: CASTHATQGVADQPQHF. The CDR3 bases are TGTGCCAGCACCCACGCAACCCAGGGGGTGGCGGATCAGCCCCAGCATTTT.

The genes are TRBV29-1 and TRBJ2-5; 14 bases agree with TRBD2. Germline V CDR1 and CDR2: SQVTM, ANQGSEA. The CDR3 has 15 residues. After removal of 5 bases from V and 4 bases from J, the junction contained 6 bases not matched to a gene. CDR3 amino acids: CSVPRLAGGPETQYF. For the CDR3, the DNA is TGCAGCGTTCCCCGACTAGCGGGAGGGCCAGAGACCCAGTACTTC.

The sample holds a few counts of this clonotype. J is TRBJ1-1 and V is TRBV12-5; D is ambiguous. V lost 9 bases and J lost 7, with 12 bases in between. This CDR3 has 11 residues. CDR1 LGHNT and CDR2 FRNRAP come from the germline V gene. CDR3 sequence (DNA): TGTGCTAGCGGTATACTTGGTGAAGCTTTCTTT. This encodes CASGILGEAFF.

This clonotype was observed a few times. The chain has TRBV3-1 and TRBJ2-3, with 8 bases matching TRBD2. This CDR3 is built from 14 residues. Germline CDR1 reads LGHDT; CDR2 reads YNNKEL (reference sequence). V gave up 4 bases and J gave up 6 bases; unmatched junction bases: 6. CDR3 loop: CASSPRGGRDTQYF. The CDR3, as DNA: TGTGCCAGCAGCCCCCGGGGCGGGAGGGATACGCAGTATTTT.

This clonotype was seen a handful of times. The J gene is TRBJ1-5, the V gene TRBV7-2, with unresolved D. Germline V gives CDR1 SGHTA, CDR2 FQGNSA. This CDR3 has 14 residues. Trimming removed 4 bases from V and 4 bases from J, with 11 bases in between. The DNA of the CDR3 is TGTGCCAGCAGCTCCCAGCCTGGTAATCAGCCCCAGCATTTT. Its protein is CASSSQPGNQPQHF.

The V call is TRBV5-4, the J call TRBJ2-7, with 12 bases lining up with TRBD2. Germline loops: CDR1 SGHNT, CDR2 YYREEE (reference sequence). The V and J ends lost 1 base and 2 bases, in that order; junction bases with no gene match: 1. This CDR3 is built from 15 residues. CDR3: CASSLPSGRAYEQYF. Here the CDR3 DNA reads TGTGCCAGCAGCTTGCCTAGCGGGAGGGCCTACGAGCAGTACTTC.

The chain couples TRBV11-2 to TRBJ1-3; TRBD1 agrees at 8 bases. Germline trimming cut 5 bases from V and 9 bases from J; bases unmatched to any gene: 12. Germline CDR1 is SGHAT and CDR2 is FQNNGV. The CDR3 runs to 15 residues. CDR3 sequence: CASSQRQGIAGTIYF. The DNA of the CDR3 is TGTGCCAGCAGCCAAAGACAGGGGATAGCAGGCACCATATATTTT. Full variable domain (outside the CDR3, taken from reference TRBV11-2 and TRBJ1-3): EAGVAQSPRYKIIEKRQSVAFWCNPISGHATLYWYQQILGQGPKLLIQFQNNGVVDDSQLPKDRFSAERLKGVDSTLKIQPAKLEDSAVYLCASSQRQGIAGTIYFGEGSWLTVV.

The chain uses TRBV2 and TRBJ2-7; D might be TRBD1 (6 bases). The CDR3 is 16 amino acids. The germline V gene encodes CDR1 SNHLY and CDR2 FYNNEI. The V gene lost 2 bases and the J gene lost 0 bases, with 14 bases spanning the gap. This CDR3 reads CASSESRQDSSYEQYV. The DNA for the CDR3 is TGTGCCAGCAGTGAATCTAGGCAGGACAGCTCCTACGAGCAGTACGTC.

The genes are TRBV3-1 and TRBJ2-1, with 10 bases matching TRBD2. Germline V CDR1 and CDR2: LGHDT, YNNKEL (reference sequence). CDR3 size: 16 residues. The trim removed 1 base at V and 7 bases at J, leaving 7 bases unmatched. This CDR3 is CASSQVASGSGNEQFF. The DNA of the CDR3 is TGTGCCAGCAGCCAAGTTGCTAGCGGGAGTGGGAATGAGCAGTTCTTC.

The chain recombines TRBV7-8 with TRBJ2-5; TRBD2 matches at 7 bases. Germline values: CDR1 SGHVS, CDR2 FQNEAQ. This CDR3 comprises 15 residues. V lost 4 bases, J lost 2 bases, and 7 bases stayed unmatched. CDR3 protein: CASSSTNGRQETQYF. The CDR3 coding sequence is TGTGCCAGCAGCTCCACTAACGGGAGGCAAGAGACCCAGTACTTC.

The chain couples TRBV5-4 to TRBJ2-1, with TRBD2 identical over 9 bases. The germline V gene has CDR1 SGHNT and CDR2 YYREEE (reference sequence). The CDR3 covers 15 residues. After removal of 2 bases from V and 10 bases from J, the junction contained 10 bases not matched to a gene. CDR3 DNA: TGTGCCAGCAGCTTCGGGACTAGCCTAAGCCCAGAGCAGTTCTTC. Translation gives CASSFGTSLSPEQFF.